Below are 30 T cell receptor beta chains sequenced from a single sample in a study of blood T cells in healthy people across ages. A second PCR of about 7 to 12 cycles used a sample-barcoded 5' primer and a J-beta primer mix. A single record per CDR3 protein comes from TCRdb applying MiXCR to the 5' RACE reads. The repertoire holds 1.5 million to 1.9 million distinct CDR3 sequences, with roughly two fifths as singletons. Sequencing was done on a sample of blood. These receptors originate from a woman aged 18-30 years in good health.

The CDR3 sequence is CSARKQILYNEQFF. The CDR3 nucleotides read TGCAGTGCTAGGAAGCAGATCCTCTACAATGAGCAGTTCTTC. V gene TRBV20-1 combines with J gene TRBJ2-1; no clear D gene. The CDR3 extends over 14 amino acids. V was shortened by 3 bases and J by 3 bases, with 12 bases between the two germline ends. In germline, CDR1 is DFQATT, CDR2 SNEGSKA (reference sequence).

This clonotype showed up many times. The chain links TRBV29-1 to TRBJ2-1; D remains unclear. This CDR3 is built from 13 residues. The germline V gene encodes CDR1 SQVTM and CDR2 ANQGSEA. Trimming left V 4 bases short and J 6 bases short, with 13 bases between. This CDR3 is CSVVRDIGNEQFF. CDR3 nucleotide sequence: TGCAGCGTTGTTCGCGACATCGGCAATGAGCAGTTCTTC.

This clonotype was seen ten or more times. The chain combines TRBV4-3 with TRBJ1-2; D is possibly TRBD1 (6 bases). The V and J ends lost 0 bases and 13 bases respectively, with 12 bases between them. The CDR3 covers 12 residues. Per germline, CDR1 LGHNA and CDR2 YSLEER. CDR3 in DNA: TGCGCCAGCAGCCAAGATAGGACAGCTATCACCTTC. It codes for CASSQDRTAITF.

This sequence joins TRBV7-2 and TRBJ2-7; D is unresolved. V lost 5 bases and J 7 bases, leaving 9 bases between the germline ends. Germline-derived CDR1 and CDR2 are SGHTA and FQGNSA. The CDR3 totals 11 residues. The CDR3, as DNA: TGTGCCAGCAGCCTTAGAAAAGAGCAGTACTTC. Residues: CASSLRKEQYF.

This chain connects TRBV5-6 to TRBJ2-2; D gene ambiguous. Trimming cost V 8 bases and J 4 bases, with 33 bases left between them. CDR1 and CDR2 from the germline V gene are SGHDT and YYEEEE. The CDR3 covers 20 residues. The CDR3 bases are TGTGCCAGTAAAAAGGCTGCCTTATCCAGACAAGGAAGGGCCACCGGGGAGCTGTTTTTT. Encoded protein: CASKKAALSRQGRATGELFF.

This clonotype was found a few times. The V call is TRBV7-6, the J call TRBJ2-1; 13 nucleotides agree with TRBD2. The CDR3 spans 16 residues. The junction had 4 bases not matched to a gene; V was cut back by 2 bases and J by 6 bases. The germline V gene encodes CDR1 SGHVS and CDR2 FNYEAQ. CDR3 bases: TGTGCCAGCAGCTTACAACTAGCGGGGGGGCTCAATGAGCAGTTCTTC. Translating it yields CASSLQLAGGLNEQFF.

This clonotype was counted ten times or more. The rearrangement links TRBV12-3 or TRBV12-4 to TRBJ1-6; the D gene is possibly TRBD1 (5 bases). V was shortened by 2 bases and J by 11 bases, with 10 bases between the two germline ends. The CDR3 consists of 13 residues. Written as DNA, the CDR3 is TGTGCCAGCAGTTTACTTAGGGGTCCACCCCTCCACTTT. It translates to CASSLLRGPPLHF.

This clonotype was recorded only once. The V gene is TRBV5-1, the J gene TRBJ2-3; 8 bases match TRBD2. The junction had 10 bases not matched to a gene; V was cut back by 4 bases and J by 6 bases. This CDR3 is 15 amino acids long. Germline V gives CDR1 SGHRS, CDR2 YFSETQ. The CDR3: CASSLLAGGWDTQYF. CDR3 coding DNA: TGCGCCAGCAGCCTCCTCGCGGGGGGCTGGGATACGCAGTATTTT.

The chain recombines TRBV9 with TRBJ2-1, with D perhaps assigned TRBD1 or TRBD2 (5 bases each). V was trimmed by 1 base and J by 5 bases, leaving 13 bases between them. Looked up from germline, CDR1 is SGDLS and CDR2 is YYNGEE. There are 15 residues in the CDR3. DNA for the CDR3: TGTGCCAGCAGCGTAAGTCCGGGACCGAACAATGAGCAGTTCTTC. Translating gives CASSVSPGPNNEQFF.

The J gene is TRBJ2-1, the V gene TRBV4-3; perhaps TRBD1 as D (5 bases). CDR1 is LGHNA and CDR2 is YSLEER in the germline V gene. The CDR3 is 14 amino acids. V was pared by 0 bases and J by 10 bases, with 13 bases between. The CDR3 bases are TGCGCCAGCAGCCAAGAGTGGGGCGCAGGGGAGCAGTTCTTC. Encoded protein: CASSQEWGAGEQFF.

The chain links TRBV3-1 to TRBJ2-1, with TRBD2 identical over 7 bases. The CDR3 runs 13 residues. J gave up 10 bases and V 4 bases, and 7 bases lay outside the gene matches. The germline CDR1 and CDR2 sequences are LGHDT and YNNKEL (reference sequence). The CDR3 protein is CASSPSSGKEQFF. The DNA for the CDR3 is TGTGCCAGCAGCCCCTCTAGCGGCAAGGAGCAGTTCTTC.

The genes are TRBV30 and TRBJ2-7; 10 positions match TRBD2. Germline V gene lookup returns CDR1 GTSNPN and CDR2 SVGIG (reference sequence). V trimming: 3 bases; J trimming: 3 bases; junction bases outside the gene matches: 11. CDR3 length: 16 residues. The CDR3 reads CAWRTLSGRPNYEQYF. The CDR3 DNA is TGTGCCTGGAGAACACTTAGCGGGAGGCCCAACTACGAGCAGTACTTC.

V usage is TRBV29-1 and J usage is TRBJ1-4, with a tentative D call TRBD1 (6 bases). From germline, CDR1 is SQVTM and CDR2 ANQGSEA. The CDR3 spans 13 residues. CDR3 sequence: CSTQRDKAEKLFF. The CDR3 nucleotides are TGCAGTACCCAGAGGGACAAGGCTGAAAAACTGTTTTTT.

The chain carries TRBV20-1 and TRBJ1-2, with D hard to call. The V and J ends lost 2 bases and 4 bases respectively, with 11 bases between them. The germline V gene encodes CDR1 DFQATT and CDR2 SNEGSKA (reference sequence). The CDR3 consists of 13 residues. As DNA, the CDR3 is TGCAGTGCTAGAATGGGCGGTGGCTATGGCTACACCTTC. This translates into CSARMGGGYGYTF.

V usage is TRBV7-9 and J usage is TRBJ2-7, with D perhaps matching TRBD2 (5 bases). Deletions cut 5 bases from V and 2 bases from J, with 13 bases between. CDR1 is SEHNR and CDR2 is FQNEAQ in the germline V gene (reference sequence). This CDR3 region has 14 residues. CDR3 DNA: TGTGCCAGCAGCGTTAGTTCTAGCCCCTACGAGCAGTACTTC. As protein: CASSVSSSPYEQYF.

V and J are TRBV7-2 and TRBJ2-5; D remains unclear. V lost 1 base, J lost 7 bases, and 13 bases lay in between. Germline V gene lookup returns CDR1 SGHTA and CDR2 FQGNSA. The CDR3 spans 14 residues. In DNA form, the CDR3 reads TGTGCCAGCAGCTTAGACAGATTTAGTGGGACCCAGTACTTC. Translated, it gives CASSLDRFSGTQYF.

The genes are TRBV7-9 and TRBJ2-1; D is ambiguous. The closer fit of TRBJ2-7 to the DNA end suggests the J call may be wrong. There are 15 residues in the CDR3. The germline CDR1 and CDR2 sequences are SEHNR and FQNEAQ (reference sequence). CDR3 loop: CASSFAQSSYNEQYF. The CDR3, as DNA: TGTGCCAGCAGCTTTGCACAGTCCTCCTACAATGAGCAGTACTTC.

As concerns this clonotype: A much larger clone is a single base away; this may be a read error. Here the CDR3 reads CSVGGSSAGMGDEQYF. Here the CDR3 DNA reads TGCAGCGTTGGCGGGAGCTCAGCGGGAATGGGCGATGAGCAGTACTTC. The rearrangement links TRBV29-1 to TRBJ2-7; TRBD2 matches at 7 bases. The CDR3 extends over 16 amino acids. The V gene end was trimmed by 4 bases and the J gene end by 7 bases; junction bases not matched to a gene: 19. Germline CDR1 is SQVTM and CDR2 is ANQGSEA.

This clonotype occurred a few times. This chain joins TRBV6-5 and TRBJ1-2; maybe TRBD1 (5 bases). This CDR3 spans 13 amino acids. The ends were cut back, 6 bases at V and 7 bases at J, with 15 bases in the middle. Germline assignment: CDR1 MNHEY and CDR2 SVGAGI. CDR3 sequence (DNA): TGTGCCAGCAGCTGGATCAGGGACGGTGGCTACACCTTC. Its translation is CASSWIRDGGYTF.

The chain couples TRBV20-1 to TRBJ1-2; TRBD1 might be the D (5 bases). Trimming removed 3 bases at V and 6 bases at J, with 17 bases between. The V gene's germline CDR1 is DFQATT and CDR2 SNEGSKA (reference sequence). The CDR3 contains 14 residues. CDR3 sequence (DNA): TGCAGTGCTAGTTCCGGACACCTTGCCGATGGCTACACCTTC. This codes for CSASSGHLADGYTF.

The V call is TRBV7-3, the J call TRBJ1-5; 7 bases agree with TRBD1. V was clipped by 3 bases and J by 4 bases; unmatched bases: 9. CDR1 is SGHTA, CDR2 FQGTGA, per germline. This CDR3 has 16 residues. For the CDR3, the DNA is TGTGCCAGCAGCTTGAGGGAGACAGGGACTAATCAGCCCCAGCATTTT. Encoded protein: CASSLRETGTNQPQHF.

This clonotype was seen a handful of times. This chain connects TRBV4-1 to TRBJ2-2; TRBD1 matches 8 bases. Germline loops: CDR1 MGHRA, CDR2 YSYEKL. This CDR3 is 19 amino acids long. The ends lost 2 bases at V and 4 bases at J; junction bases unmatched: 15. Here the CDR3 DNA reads TGCGCCAGCAGCCAACAGACAGGGGCGACACACGATAGCACCGGGGAGCTGTTTTTT. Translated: CASSQQTGATHDSTGELFF.

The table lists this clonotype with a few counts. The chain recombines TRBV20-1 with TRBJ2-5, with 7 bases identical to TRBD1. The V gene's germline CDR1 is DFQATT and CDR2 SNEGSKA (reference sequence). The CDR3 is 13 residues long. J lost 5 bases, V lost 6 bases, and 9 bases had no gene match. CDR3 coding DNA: TGCAGTGCCCCTATAGGGGGCATGGAGACCCAGTACTTC. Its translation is CSAPIGGMETQYF.

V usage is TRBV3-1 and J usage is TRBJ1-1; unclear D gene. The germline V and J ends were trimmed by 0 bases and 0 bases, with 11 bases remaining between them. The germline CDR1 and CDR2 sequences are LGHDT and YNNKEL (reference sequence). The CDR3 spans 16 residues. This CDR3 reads CASSQDQATMNTEAFF. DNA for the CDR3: TGTGCCAGCAGCCAAGATCAGGCTACTATGAACACTGAAGCTTTCTTT.

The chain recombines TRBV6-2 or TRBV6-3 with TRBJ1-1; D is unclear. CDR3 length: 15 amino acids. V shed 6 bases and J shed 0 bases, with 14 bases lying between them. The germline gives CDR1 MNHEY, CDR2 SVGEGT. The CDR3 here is CASSSRPKMNTEAFF. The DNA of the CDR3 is TGTGCCAGCAGCTCCCGACCGAAAATGAACACTGAAGCTTTCTTT.

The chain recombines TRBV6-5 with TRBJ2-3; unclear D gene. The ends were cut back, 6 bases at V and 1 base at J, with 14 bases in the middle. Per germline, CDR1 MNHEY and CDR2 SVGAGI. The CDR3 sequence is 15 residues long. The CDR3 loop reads CASRLFVRGTDTQYF. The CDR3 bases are TGTGCCAGCAGGCTATTCGTCCGGGGCACAGATACGCAGTATTTT.

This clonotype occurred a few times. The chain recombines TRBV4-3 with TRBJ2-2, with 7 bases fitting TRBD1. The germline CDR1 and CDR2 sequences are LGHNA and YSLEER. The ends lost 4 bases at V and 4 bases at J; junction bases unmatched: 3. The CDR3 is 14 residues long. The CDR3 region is CASSRRDSTGELFF. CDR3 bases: TGCGCCAGCAGCCGCAGGGACAGCACCGGGGAGCTGTTTTTT.

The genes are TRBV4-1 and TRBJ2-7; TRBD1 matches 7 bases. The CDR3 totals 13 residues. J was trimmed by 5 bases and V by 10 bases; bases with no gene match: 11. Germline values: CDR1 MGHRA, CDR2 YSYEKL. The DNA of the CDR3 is TGCGCCAACAGTTATGACAGGGCCAACGAGCAGTACTTC. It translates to CANSYDRANEQYF.

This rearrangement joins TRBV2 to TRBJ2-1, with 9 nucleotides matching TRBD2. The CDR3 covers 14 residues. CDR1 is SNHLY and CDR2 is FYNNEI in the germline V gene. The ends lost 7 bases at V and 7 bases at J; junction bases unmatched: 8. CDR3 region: CASKSLAGINEQFF. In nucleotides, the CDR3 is TGTGCCAGCAAAAGCCTAGCGGGGATAAATGAGCAGTTCTTC.

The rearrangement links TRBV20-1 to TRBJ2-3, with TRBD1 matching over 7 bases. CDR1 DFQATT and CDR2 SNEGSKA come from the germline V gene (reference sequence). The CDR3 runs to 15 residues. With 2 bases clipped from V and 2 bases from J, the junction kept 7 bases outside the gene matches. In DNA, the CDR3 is TGCAGTGCTAGACACGGACAGGTGATCACAGATACGCAGTATTTT. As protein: CSARHGQVITDTQYF.